Listed here are 25 T cell receptor beta chains from one sample, sequenced in a study of blood T cell repertoires in COVID-19. Measured with immunoSEQ multiplex PCR; TCRdb has only the in-frame clones, and not every one. The repertoire holds about 160,000 clones, roughly 93% seen once, with around 4.6% in the top ten. Input material: peripheral blood. These TCRs come from a woman aged 45-65 years with acute or convalescent COVID-19.

This chain joins TRBV7-3 and TRBJ1-3, with TRBD1 as a possible D gene (6 bases). CDR1 is SGHTA and CDR2 is FQGTGA in the germline V gene. CDR3 length: 13 amino acids. The V end lost 3 bases, the J end lost 4 bases, and 7 bases lay between the germline ends. In DNA, the CDR3 is TGTGCCAGCAGCTTGGGACAAGGAAACACCATATATTTT. This codes for CASSLGQGNTIYF.

This sequence joins TRBV5-5 and TRBJ2-1, with TRBD2 identical over 15 bases. V was pared by 5 bases and J by 4 bases, with 1 base of the junction left unmatched. Germline V lookup: CDR1 SGHKS, CDR2 YYEKEE (reference sequence). The CDR3 is 15 amino acids. CDR3 residues: CASRGLAGGYNEQFF. CDR3 nucleotides: TGTGCCAGCAGGGGACTAGCGGGGGGATACAATGAGCAGTTCTTC.

The V gene is TRBV4-1, the J gene TRBJ2-1; 7 bases align to TRBD2. Germline V gene lookup returns CDR1 MGHRA and CDR2 YSYEKL. V dropped 3 bases and J dropped 1; count of bases not matched to a gene: 12. The CDR3 covers 18 residues. The CDR3 nucleotides are TGCGCCAGCAGCCACCTAGCCTTCGCGGGGGAATCCTACAATGAGCAGTTCTTC. It encodes CASSHLAFAGESYNEQFF.

The gene calls are TRBV29-1 and TRBJ2-7, with TRBD2 matching 8 bases. The trim removed 5 bases at V and 0 bases at J, leaving 3 bases unmatched. The CDR3 loop spans 13 amino acids. The germline gives CDR1 SQVTM, CDR2 ANQGSEA. CDR3 DNA sequence: TGCAGCGTTTCTAGCGGGTCCTCCTACGAGCAGTACTTC. This translates into CSVSSGSSYEQYF.

The gene calls are TRBV5-8 and TRBJ2-4; 9 positions match TRBD2. CDR1 and CDR2 from the germline V gene are SGHTS and YDEGEE. The CDR3 sequence is 14 residues long. V lost 1 base to trimming and J lost 5 bases; unmatched junction nucleotides: 1. In nucleotides, the CDR3 is TGTGCCAGCAGCTTGCAGCGGGAGGAAAACATTCAGTACTTC. Its protein is CASSLQREENIQYF.

The chain is built from TRBV5-1 and TRBJ1-3; D is uncertain. Trimming removed 0 bases at V and 0 bases at J, with 7 bases between. This CDR3 has 15 residues. In germline, CDR1 is SGHRS, CDR2 YFSETQ. CDR3 protein: CASSLDGISGNTIYF. Written as DNA, the CDR3 is TGCGCCAGCAGCTTGGACGGTATCTCTGGAAACACCATATATTTT. Using reference TRBV5-1 and TRBJ1-3 for the parts outside the CDR3, the full variable domain is KAGVTQTPRYLIKTRGQQVTLSCSPISGHRSVSWYQQTPGQGLQFLFEYFSETQRNKGNFPGRFSGRQFSNSRSEMNVSTLELGDSALYLCASSLDGISGNTIYFGEGSWLTVV.

The J gene is TRBJ2-7, the V gene TRBV4-1; 10 nucleotides agree with TRBD1. Germline V gene data show CDR1 as MGHRA and CDR2 as YSYEKL. This CDR3 comprises 16 residues. J gave up 2 bases and V 4 bases, and 8 bases lay outside the gene matches. In DNA, the CDR3 is TGCGCCAGCAGCCTCGCAGGACAGGGGGGGGCCTACGAGCAGTACTTC. Amino acids: CASSLAGQGGAYEQYF.

The chain recombines TRBV3-1 (or the pseudogene TRBV3-2) with TRBJ1-4; tentatively, D is TRBD1 (5 bases). Trimming removed 5 bases at V and 10 bases at J, with 14 bases between. Germline V gene sequence: CDR1 LGHDT, CDR2 YNNKEL (reference sequence). This CDR3 comprises 13 residues. The CDR3 sequence is CASSIFREGKLFF. For the CDR3, the DNA is TGTGCCAGCAGCATTTTCAGGGAGGGAAAACTGTTTTTT.

The rearrangement links TRBV3-1 (or the pseudogene TRBV3-2) to TRBJ2-7; D gene uncertain. The V end lost 1 base, the J end lost 6 bases, and 13 bases lay between the germline ends. This CDR3 spans 14 amino acids. The germline CDR1 and CDR2 sequences are LGHDT and YNNKEL (reference sequence). The CDR3 sequence: CASSQGVNRGEQYF. The CDR3 region has the DNA TGTGCCAGCAGCCAAGGGGTTAACCGCGGCGAGCAGTACTTC.

The CDR3 region has the DNA TGCGCCAGCAGCCCCCGGGACACCTTTTGGCACGAGCAGTACTTC. Protein: CASSPRDTFWHEQYF. The gene calls are TRBV5-1 and TRBJ2-7; a possible D gene is TRBD1 (6 bases). The length of the CDR3 is 15 residues. The V gene's germline CDR1 is SGHRS and CDR2 YFSETQ. V gave up 4 bases and J gave up 5 bases, with 19 bases separating them.

V usage is TRBV30 and J usage is TRBJ1-1; D unresolved. This CDR3 is built from 11 residues. Trimming removed 7 bases at V and 0 bases at J, with 6 bases between. Germline CDR1 reads GTSNPN; CDR2 reads SVGIG (reference sequence). CDR3 in amino acids: CASEVNTEAFF. In DNA, the CDR3 is TGTGCCTCTGAGGTGAACACTGAAGCTTTCTTT.

This chain uses TRBV10-1 with TRBJ1-1; D is uncertain. CDR3 length: 14 residues. The V end lost 0 bases, the J end lost 1 base, and 6 bases lay between the germline ends. Germline CDR1 and CDR2: WNHNN and SYGVQD (reference sequence). CDR3 DNA sequence: TGCGCCAGCAGTGAGTCGTCAGGGAACACTGAAGCTTTCTTT. Its protein product is CASSESSGNTEAFF.

The J gene is TRBJ1-5, the V gene TRBV19; tentatively, D is TRBD1 (6 bases). V gave up 4 bases and J gave up 3 bases, with 13 bases separating them. The CDR3 spans 15 residues. Germline CDR1 and CDR2: LNHDA and SQIVND (reference sequence). The CDR3 reads CASSTPTGPNQPQHF. CDR3 sequence (DNA): TGTGCCAGTAGTACCCCTACAGGGCCCAATCAGCCCCAGCATTTT.

The chain combines TRBV5-1 with TRBJ1-1; D is undetermined. Germline loops: CDR1 SGHRS, CDR2 YFSETQ. Trimming left V 4 bases short and J 0 bases short, with 13 bases between. This CDR3 comprises 15 residues. The CDR3 DNA follows: TGCGCCAGCAGCCCGAGTACGCTCATGAACACTGAAGCTTTCTTT. This gives the protein CASSPSTLMNTEAFF. The variable domain in full, completed from reference TRBV5-1 and TRBJ1-1, reads KAGVTQTPRYLIKTRGQQVTLSCSPISGHRSVSWYQQTPGQGLQFLFEYFSETQRNKGNFPGRFSGRQFSNSRSEMNVSTLELGDSALYLCASSPSTLMNTEAFFGQGTRLTVV.

This clone has a handful of counts. The chain has TRBV11-2 and TRBJ2-1; D ambiguous. V lost 5 bases and J lost 4, with 18 bases in between. Germline CDR1 and CDR2: SGHAT and FQNNGV. CDR3 size: 16 residues. For the CDR3, the DNA is TGTGCCAGCAGCCTTCGACCGAGGCCCGAATACAATGAGCAGTTCTTC. The encoded protein is CASSLRPRPEYNEQFF.

This clone occurred once. V usage is TRBV4-3 and J usage is TRBJ1-3; 7 bases line up with TRBD1. V shed 0 bases, J shed 0 bases, and the junction held 8 bases outside the gene matches. The CDR3 length is 18 residues. Germline CDR1 and CDR2: LGHNA and YSLEER. In DNA form, the CDR3 reads TGCGCCAGCAGCCAAGATTTCGACAGGGCAGCCTCTGGAAACACCATATATTTT. Translated: CASSQDFDRAASGNTIYF.

This chain uses TRBV9 with TRBJ1-3; no reliable D call. Germline-derived CDR1 and CDR2 are SGDLS and YYNGEE. V lost 4 bases and J lost 4, with 12 bases in between. The CDR3 is 14 residues long. For the CDR3, the DNA is TGTGCCAGCAGCTCCCGACAAGCCGGAAACACCATATATTTT. Translation gives CASSSRQAGNTIYF. Full variable domain (remainder filled in from reference TRBV9 and TRBJ1-3): DSGVTQTPKHLITATGQRVTLRCSPRSGDLSVYWYQQSLDQGLQFLIQYYNGEERAKGNILERFSAQQFPDLHSELNLSSLELGDSALYFCASSSRQAGNTIYFGEGSWLTVV.

The chain employs TRBV11-2 and TRBJ1-1; D uncertain. V lost 6 bases to trimming and J lost 0 bases, with 8 bases between them. Germline V gene data show CDR1 as SGHAT and CDR2 as FQNNGV. The CDR3 runs to 13 residues. The chain's CDR3 is CASSEFLNTEAFF. As DNA, the CDR3 is TGTGCCAGCAGTGAGTTTCTGAACACTGAAGCTTTCTTT.

The rearrangement uses TRBV10-3 and TRBJ1-2; 11 bases map to TRBD1. The CDR3 contains 15 residues. J gave up 11 bases and V 6 bases, and 14 bases lay outside the gene matches. The germline V gene encodes CDR1 ENHRY and CDR2 SYGVKD. In DNA, the CDR3 is TGTGCCATCAGCGGGACCGGGACAGGGGGTAAAGGTTACACCTTC. It translates to CAISGTGTGGKGYTF.

The V call is TRBV6-4, the J call TRBJ2-1; 11 bases agree with TRBD2. Germline-derived CDR1 and CDR2 are MRHNA and SNTAGT. The CDR3 totals 16 residues. J gave up 4 bases and V 3 bases, and 5 bases lay outside the gene matches. The CDR3: CASSEASGGQYNEQFF. The CDR3 nucleotides are TGTGCCAGCAGTGAAGCTAGCGGGGGGCAATACAATGAGCAGTTCTTC.

The chain couples TRBV19 to TRBJ2-7; tentative D call: TRBD1 (5 bases). V lost 5 bases and J 3 bases, leaving 14 bases between the germline ends. From germline, CDR1 is LNHDA and CDR2 SQIVND (reference sequence). The CDR3 extends over 14 amino acids. CDR3 sequence (DNA): TGTGCCAGTAGTTCAGGCACAGGAGACTACGAGCAGTACTTC. As protein: CASSSGTGDYEQYF.

The V and J genes are TRBV7-9 and TRBJ2-5; 13 bases are a match to TRBD2. The CDR3 consists of 18 residues. V was pared by 5 bases and J by 2 bases, with 11 bases of the junction left unmatched. Per the germline V gene, CDR1 is SEHNR and CDR2 is FQNEAQ (reference sequence). The DNA for the CDR3 is TGTGCCAGCAGCCACCGACCGGGACTAGCGGGGCCTCAAGAGACCCAGTACTTC. Amino acids: CASSHRPGLAGPQETQYF.

The chain recombines TRBV10-3 with TRBJ2-1; a weak D match, TRBD2 (6 bases). Per germline, CDR1 ENHRY and CDR2 SYGVKD. V lost 6 bases and J 5 bases, leaving 11 bases between the germline ends. This CDR3 is built from 13 residues. CDR3 sequence reads: CAIRTGANNEQFF. In nucleotides, the CDR3 is TGTGCCATCAGGACGGGAGCCAACAATGAGCAGTTCTTC.

V usage is TRBV18 and J usage is TRBJ2-6; D is possibly TRBD1 (5 bases). The germline gives CDR1 KGHSH, CDR2 LQKENI. CDR3 length: 18 amino acids. V was pared by 3 bases and J by 0 bases, with 15 bases between. The CDR3 region is CASSPSPDISSGANVLTF. The CDR3 DNA follows: TGTGCCAGCTCACCTTCTCCGGACATCTCCTCTGGGGCCAACGTCCTGACTTTC.

The sample holds one count of this clone. The gene calls are TRBV1 and TRBJ1-1. TRBV1 is labeled a pseudogene. This CDR3 spans 15 amino acids. CDR3 sequence: CTSSPSRGMNTEAFF. CDR3 nucleotides: TGCACCAGCAGCCCTTCGCGGGGGATGAACACTGAAGCTTTCTTT.